This T cell receptor beta chain derives from a study of T cell changes during pregnancy in multiple sclerosis. Sequencing was performed with immunoSEQ multiplex PCR; in TCRdb, only in-frame clones are kept and a portion is missing. The table shows about 58,000 clones, with about 89% occurring only once. CDR3 length: 15 amino acids. Germline V gene lookup returns CDR1 SGHRS and CDR2 YFSETQ. Trimming took off 0 bases at V and 1 base at J, with 10 bases between the two ends. This chain joins TRBV5-1 and TRBJ1-1, with D unresolved. The source material was CD4+ T cells from peripheral blood mononuclear cells, sampled after pregnancy. The sequence was collected from a female donor in good health, enrolled as a control in a pregnancy study. In DNA, the CDR3 is TGCGCCAGCAGCTTGGACAGTCAGAAGAACACTGAAGCTTTCTTT. Its translation is CASSLDSQKNTEAFF.